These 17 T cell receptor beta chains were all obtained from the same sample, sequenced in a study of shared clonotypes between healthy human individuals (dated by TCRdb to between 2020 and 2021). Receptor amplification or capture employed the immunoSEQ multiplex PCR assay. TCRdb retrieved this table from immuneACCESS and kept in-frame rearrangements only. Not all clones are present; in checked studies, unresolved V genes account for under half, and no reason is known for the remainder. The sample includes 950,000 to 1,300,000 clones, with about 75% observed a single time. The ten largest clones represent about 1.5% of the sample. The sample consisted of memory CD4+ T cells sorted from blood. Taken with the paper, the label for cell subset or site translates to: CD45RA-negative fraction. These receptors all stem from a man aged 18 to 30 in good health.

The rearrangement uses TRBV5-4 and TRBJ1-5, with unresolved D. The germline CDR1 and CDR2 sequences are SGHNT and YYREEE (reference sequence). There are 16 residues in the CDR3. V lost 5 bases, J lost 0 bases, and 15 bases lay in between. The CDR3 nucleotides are TGTGCCAGCAGACACATCTCGGGTTATAGCAATCAGCCCCAGCATTTT. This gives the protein CASRHISGYSNQPQHF. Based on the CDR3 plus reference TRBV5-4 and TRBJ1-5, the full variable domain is ETGVTQSPTHLIKTRGQQVTLRCSSQSGHNTVSWYQQALGQGPQFIFQYYREEENGRGNFPPRFSGLQFPNYSSELNVNALELDDSALYLCASRHISGYSNQPQHFGDGTRLSIL.

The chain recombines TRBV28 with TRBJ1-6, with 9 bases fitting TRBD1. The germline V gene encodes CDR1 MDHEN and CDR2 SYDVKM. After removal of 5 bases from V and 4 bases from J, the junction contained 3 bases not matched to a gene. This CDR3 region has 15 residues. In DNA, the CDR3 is TGTGCCAGCAGTCAGGGACAGGGTTATAATTCACCCCTCCACTTT. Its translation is CASSQGQGYNSPLHF. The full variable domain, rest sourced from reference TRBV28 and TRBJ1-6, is DVKVTQSSRYLVKRTGEKVFLECVQDMDHENMFWYRQDPGLGLRLIYFSYDVKMKEKGDIPEGYSVSREKKERFSLILESASTNQTSMYLCASSQGQGYNSPLHFGNGTRLTVT.

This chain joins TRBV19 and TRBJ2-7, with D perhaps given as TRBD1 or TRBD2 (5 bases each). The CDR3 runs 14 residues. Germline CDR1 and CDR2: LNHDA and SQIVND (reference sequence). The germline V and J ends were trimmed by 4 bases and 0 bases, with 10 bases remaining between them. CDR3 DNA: TGTGCCAGTAGTAGGGCAGGGACCTCCTACGAGCAGTACTTC. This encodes CASSRAGTSYEQYF. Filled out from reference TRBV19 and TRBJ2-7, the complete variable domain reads DGGITQSPKYLFRKEGQNVTLSCEQNLNHDAMYWYRQDPGQGLRLIYYSQIVNDFQKGDIAEGYSVSREKKESFPLTVTSAQKNPTAFYLCASSRAGTSYEQYFGPGTRLTVT.

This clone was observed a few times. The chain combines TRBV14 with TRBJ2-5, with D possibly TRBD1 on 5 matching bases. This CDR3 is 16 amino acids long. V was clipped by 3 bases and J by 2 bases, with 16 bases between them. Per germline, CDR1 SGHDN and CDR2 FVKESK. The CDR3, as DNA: TGTGCCAGCAGCCAGGGGCTAGGGATAAGGCAAGAGACCCAGTACTTC. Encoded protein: CASSQGLGIRQETQYF.

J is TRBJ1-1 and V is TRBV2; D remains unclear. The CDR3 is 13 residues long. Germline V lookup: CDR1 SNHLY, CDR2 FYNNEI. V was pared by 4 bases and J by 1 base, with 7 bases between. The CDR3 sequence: CASSGTSNTEAFF. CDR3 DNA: TGTGCCAGCAGTGGAACATCGAACACTGAAGCTTTCTTT.

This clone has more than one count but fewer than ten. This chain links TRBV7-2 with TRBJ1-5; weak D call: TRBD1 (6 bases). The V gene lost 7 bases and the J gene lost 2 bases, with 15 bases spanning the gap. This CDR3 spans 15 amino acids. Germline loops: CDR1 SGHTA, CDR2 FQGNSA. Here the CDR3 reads CASKTDRSGNQPQHF. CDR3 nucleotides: TGTGCCAGCAAAACCGACAGGTCAGGCAATCAGCCCCAGCATTTT.

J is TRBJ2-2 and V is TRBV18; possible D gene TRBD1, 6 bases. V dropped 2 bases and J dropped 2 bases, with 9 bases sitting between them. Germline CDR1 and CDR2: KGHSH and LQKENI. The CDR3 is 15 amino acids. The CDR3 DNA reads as TGTGCCAGCTCACCAGGGACAACAAACACCGGGGAGCTGTTTTTT. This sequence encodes CASSPGTTNTGELFF.

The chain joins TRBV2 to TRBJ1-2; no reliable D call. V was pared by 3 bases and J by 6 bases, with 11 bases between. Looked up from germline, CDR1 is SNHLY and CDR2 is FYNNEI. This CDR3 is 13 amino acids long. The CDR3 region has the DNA TGTGCCAGCAGTGAGGGGAGGGAGAATGGCTACACCTTC. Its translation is CASSEGRENGYTF.

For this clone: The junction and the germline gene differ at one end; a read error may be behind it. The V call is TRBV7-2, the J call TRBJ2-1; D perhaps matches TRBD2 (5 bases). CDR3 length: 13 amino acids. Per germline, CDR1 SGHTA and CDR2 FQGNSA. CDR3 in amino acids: CASSPLTRNWAVF. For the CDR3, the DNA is TGTGCCAGCAGCCCCCTTACTAGAAATTGGGCAGTCTTC. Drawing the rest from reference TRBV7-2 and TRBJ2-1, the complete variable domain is GAGVSQSPSNKVTEKGKDVELRCDPISGHTALYWYRQSLGQGLEFLIYFQGNSAPDKSGLPSDRFSAERTGGSVSTLTIQRTQQEDSAVYLCASSPLTRNWAVFGPGTRLTVL.

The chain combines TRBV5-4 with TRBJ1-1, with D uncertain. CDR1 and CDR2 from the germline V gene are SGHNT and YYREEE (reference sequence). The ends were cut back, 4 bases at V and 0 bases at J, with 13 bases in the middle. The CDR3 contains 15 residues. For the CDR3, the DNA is TGTGCCAGCAGCCCCCCGGGCAGGCTGAACACTGAAGCTTTCTTT. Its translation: CASSPPGRLNTEAFF. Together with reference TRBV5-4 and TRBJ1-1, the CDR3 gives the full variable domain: ETGVTQSPTHLIKTRGQQVTLRCSSQSGHNTVSWYQQALGQGPQFIFQYYREEENGRGNFPPRFSGLQFPNYSSELNVNALELDDSALYLCASSPPGRLNTEAFFGQGTRLTVV.

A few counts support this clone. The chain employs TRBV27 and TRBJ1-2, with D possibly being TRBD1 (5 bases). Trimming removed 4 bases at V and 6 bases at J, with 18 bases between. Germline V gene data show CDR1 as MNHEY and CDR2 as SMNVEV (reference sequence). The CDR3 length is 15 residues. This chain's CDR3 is CASSSSDTRRNGYTF. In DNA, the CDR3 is TGTGCCAGCAGTTCGTCGGACACCCGGAGGAATGGCTACACCTTC.

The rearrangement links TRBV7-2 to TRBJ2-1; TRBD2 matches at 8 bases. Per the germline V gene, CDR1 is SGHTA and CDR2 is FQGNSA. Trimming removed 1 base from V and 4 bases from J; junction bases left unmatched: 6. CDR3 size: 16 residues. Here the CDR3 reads CASSLEAGLGYNEQFF. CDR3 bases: TGTGCCAGCAGCTTAGAGGCGGGACTAGGTTACAATGAGCAGTTCTTC.

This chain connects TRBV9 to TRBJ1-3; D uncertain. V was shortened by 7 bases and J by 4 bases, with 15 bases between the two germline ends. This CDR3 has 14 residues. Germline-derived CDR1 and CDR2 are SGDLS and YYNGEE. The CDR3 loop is CASSGDTRGNTIYF. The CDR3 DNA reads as TGTGCCAGCTCCGGGGATACGAGGGGAAACACCATATATTTT.

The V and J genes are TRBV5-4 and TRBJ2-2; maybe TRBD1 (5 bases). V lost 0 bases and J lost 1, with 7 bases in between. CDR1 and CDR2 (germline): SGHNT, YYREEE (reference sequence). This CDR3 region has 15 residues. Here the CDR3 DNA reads TGTGCCAGCAGCTTGGCAACAGGGAACACCGGGGAGCTGTTTTTT. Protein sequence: CASSLATGNTGELFF.

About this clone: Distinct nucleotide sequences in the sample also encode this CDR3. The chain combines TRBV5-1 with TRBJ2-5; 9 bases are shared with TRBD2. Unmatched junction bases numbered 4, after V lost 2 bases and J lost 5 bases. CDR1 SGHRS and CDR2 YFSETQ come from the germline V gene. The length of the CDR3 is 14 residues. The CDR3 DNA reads TGCGCCAGCAGCTTAGCGGGGGGCCGGGAGACCCAGTACTTC. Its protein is CASSLAGGRETQYF.

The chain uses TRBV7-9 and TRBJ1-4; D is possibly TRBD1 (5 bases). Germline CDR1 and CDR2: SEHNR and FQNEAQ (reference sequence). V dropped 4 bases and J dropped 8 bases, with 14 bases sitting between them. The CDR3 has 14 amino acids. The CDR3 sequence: CASSSVREGEKLFF. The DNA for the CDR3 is TGTGCCAGCAGCTCCGTCAGGGAAGGCGAAAAACTGTTTTTT.

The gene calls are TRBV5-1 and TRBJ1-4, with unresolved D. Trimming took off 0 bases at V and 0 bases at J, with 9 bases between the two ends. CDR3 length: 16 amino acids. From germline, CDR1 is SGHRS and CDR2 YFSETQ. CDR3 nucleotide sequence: TGCGCCAGCAGCTTGGTGGAGGGTACAACTAATGAAAAACTGTTTTTT. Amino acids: CASSLVEGTTNEKLFF.